This T cell receptor (beta chain) was captured by sequencing in a study of shared clonotypes between healthy human individuals. At the level of the study: With ages of 18 to 49, the donors were two women and a few men. Broader study findings: Compared with memory subsets, naive subsets generally had larger estimated richness. A limitation of the genetic and exposure-history diversity represented arose from few donors. Sorted-subset sequencing was shown by rarefaction to be incomplete despite large depth.

Naive CD8 cells lacked CD45RO, underwent positive selection for CCR7 and left out terminally differentiated effector memory CD45RA+ cells. The method was immunoSEQ multiplex PCR; TCRdb's version includes in-frame clones alone and lacks a portion of them. The table shows hundreds of thousands of clones, with about 91% occurring only once. CDR1 and CDR2 from the germline V gene are SGHVS and FQNEAQ. CDR3 length equals 13 residues. Deletions cut 9 bases from V and 5 bases from J, with 14 bases between. Notes on this clone: Its antigen is not known.

The sequenced sample was naive CD8+ T cells sorted from blood. This sequence originates from a man aged 25-45 years in good health. V is TRBV7-8 and J is TRBJ2-1; TRBD2 is a possible D gene (5 bases). CDR3 nucleotides: TGTGCCAGTGGTTGGCGGGCTAACAATGAGCAGTTCTTC. It encodes CASGWRANNEQFF.